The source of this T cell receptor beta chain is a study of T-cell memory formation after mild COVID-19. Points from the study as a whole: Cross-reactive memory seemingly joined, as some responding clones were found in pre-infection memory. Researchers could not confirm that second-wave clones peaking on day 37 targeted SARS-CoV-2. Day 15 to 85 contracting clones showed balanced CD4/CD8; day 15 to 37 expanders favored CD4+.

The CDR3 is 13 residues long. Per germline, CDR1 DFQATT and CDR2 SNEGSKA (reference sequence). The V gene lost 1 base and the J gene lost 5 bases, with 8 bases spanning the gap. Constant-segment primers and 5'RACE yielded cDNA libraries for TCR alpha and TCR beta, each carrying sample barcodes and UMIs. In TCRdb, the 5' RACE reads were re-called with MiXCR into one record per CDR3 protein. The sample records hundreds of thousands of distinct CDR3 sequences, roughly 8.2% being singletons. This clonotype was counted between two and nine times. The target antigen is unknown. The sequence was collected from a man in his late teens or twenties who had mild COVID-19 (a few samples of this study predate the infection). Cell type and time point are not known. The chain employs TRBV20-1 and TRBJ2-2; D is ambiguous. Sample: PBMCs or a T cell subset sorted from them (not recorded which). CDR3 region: CSARGLLTGELFF. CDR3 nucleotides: TGCAGTGCTAGAGGGCTCCTAACCGGGGAGCTGTTTTTT.